The count of the clone carrying this T cell receptor beta chain is one. Its cognate antigen is unknown. Assay used: immunoSEQ multiplex PCR; TCRdb lists only in-frame clones, some missing. In the table there are some 130,000 clones, roughly 91% of which are singletons. Whether given at about 4 or about 12 weeks, second doses were pooled. Germline values: CDR1 MNHEY, CDR2 SMNVEV (reference sequence). Trimming shortened V by 7 bases and J by 6 bases, and 15 bases separated the two germline ends. CDR3 length: 13 residues. The data stem from a study of T cell responses to AZD1222 COVID-19 vaccine. Findings of the study overall: Dominant at 160-218 and 743-854, vaccine-associated CD4 TCRs also spanned spike.

The chain has TRBV27 and TRBJ1-2; no clear D gene. The sample consisted of peripheral blood, taken 28 days after the second AZD1222 dose. The source is an adult who received the AZD1222 COVID-19 vaccine. This CDR3 is CASKKGVFDGYTF. The CDR3 nucleotides are TGTGCCAGCAAGAAGGGAGTTTTCGATGGCTACACCTTC.